Listed here are 2 T cell receptor beta chains from one sample, sequenced in a study of cytomegalovirus exposure and HLA in healthy donors. The PCR employed 60 Vbeta primers together with 13 Jbeta primers. Produced via immunoSEQ multiplex PCR; TCRdb's table is partial and in-frame only. The table has nearly 200,000 clones, around 79% seen once. Material: PBMCs. The receptors come from a male donor in good health and CMV-seropositive.

The rearrangement joins TRBV4-3 to TRBJ1-1; possibly TRBD1 for D (6 bases). Trimming pared 0 bases from V and 1 base from J, leaving 9 bases between. The V gene's germline CDR1 is LGHNA and CDR2 YSLEER. The CDR3 is 15 residues long. Written as DNA, the CDR3 is TGCGCCAGCAGCCAAGATAACAGGGAGAACACTGAAGCTTTCTTT. It encodes CASSQDNRENTEAFF.

V usage is TRBV10-2 and J usage is TRBJ2-7; TRBD2 might be the D (5 bases). Germline CDR1 is WSHSY and CDR2 is SAAADI. This CDR3 has 13 amino acids. V lost 8 bases, J lost 1 base, and 12 bases lay in between. The CDR3 DNA reads as TGCGCCAGCGGAAGGGAGCTTTCCTACGAGCAGTACTTC. This translates into CASGRELSYEQYF.